This TCR beta chain was identified in a study of blood T cell repertoires in COVID-19. Across the whole study: Sites in the United States, Italy and Spain provided acute and convalescent COVID-19 samples. T cells, B-cell-depleted T cells, or PBMCs supplied cDNA or gDNA.

This CDR3 is built from 14 residues. From germline, CDR1 is MNHNY and CDR2 SVGAGI (reference sequence). V was pared by 6 bases and J by 1 base, with 13 bases between. Per the authors' pipeline: Estimation of nucleated cell counts relied on the amplification of reference gene primers. Produced via immunoSEQ multiplex PCR; TCRdb's table is partial and in-frame only. Clone size and V and J calls were adopted from that table, with D and trimming inferred from the DNA. The sample lists tens of thousands of clones, 92% seen once, with 12% in the top ten. The TCR comes from a human donor in a cohort sampled during active COVID-19. Sequencing was performed on peripheral blood. The gene calls are TRBV6-6 and TRBJ2-7; possible D gene TRBD1, 6 bases. Written as DNA, the CDR3 is TGTGCCAGCAGGACGAGACAGGAGTCCTACGAGCAGTACTTC. Translated: CASRTRQESYEQYF.